Listed below are T cell receptor beta chains from one sample, sequenced in a study of naive and memory T cell subsets. TCRdb redid the calling of the UMI-ligation and nested PCR reads with MiXCR, one entry per CDR3 protein. The top ten hold 0.6% to 0.7% of the sample, which has over 110,000 distinct CDR3 sequences, approximately 18% seen once. The sample consisted of naive CD8+ T cells from blood. The receptors were gathered from a human donor in good health. The CDR3 runs from the conserved cysteine through the conserved F or W. The D gene is left open where the match is weak. The size of a clone is reported for some rows only, either as once, few or many, or as a class for expanded clones.

D	V	J	size	CDR3	DNA
NA	TRBV24-1	TRBJ2-1	NA	CATSDLRGYEQFF	TGTGCCACCAGTGATTTGCGAGGATATGAGCAGTTCTTC
TRBD1	TRBV28	TRBJ2-7	few	CASSFSGGWYEQYF	TGTGCCAGCAGTTTTTCAGGGGGCTGGTACGAGCAGTACTTC
TRBD2	TRBV12-3/TRBV12-4	TRBJ2-1	NA	CASSFFMGGRRKSRDEQFF	TGTGCCAGCAGTTTTTTTATGGGCGGGAGAAGGAAATCTAGGGATGAGCAGTTCTTC
NA	TRBV4-1	TRBJ2-5	NA	CASSQVRGEGETQYF	TGCGCCAGCAGCCAAGTTAGGGGGGAAGGAGAGACCCAGTACTTC
TRBD1	TRBV7-9	TRBJ2-7	NA	CASSLDRDSRQYF	TGTGCCAGCAGCCTCGACCGGGACAGTAGACAATACTTC
NA	TRBV28	TRBJ2-1	NA	CASSFREFNEQFF	TGTGCCAGCAGTTTCAGGGAATTCAATGAGCAGTTCTTC
TRBD1	TRBV6-2/TRBV6-3	TRBJ2-7	NA	CASSYAETGANSYEQYF	TGTGCCAGCAGTTACGCAGAGACAGGGGCGAACTCCTACGAGCAGTACTTC
NA	TRBV28	TRBJ2-7	NA	CASSLLALANYEQYF	TGTGCCAGCAGTTTGTTGGCGCTAGCGAACTACGAGCAGTACTTC
NA	TRBV5-1	TRBJ1-1	NA	CASSSSLGTPEEAFF	TGCGCCAGCAGCTCGAGCCTCGGGACCCCGGAGGAAGCTTTCTTT
NA	TRBV6-5	TRBJ2-7	NA	CASSYSSNGEQYF	TGTGCCAGCAGTTACTCGAGTAATGGCGAGCAGTACTTC
NA	TRBV28	TRBJ2-7	NA	CASSLSRTYEQYF	TGTGCCAGCAGTTTATCCAGGACCTACGAGCAGTACTTC
NA	TRBV7-6	TRBJ2-5	few	CASSSLGLAQQETQYF	TGTGCCAGCAGCTCCTTGGGGCTAGCACAACAAGAGACCCAGTACTTC
NA	TRBV24-1	TRBJ2-1	NA	CATMGVPYNEQFF	TGTGCCACCATGGGGGTCCCCTACAATGAGCAGTTCTTC
NA	TRBV6-5	TRBJ2-7	NA	CASSNVGSYEQYF	TGTGCCAGCAGTAACGTGGGGTCATACGAGCAGTACTTC